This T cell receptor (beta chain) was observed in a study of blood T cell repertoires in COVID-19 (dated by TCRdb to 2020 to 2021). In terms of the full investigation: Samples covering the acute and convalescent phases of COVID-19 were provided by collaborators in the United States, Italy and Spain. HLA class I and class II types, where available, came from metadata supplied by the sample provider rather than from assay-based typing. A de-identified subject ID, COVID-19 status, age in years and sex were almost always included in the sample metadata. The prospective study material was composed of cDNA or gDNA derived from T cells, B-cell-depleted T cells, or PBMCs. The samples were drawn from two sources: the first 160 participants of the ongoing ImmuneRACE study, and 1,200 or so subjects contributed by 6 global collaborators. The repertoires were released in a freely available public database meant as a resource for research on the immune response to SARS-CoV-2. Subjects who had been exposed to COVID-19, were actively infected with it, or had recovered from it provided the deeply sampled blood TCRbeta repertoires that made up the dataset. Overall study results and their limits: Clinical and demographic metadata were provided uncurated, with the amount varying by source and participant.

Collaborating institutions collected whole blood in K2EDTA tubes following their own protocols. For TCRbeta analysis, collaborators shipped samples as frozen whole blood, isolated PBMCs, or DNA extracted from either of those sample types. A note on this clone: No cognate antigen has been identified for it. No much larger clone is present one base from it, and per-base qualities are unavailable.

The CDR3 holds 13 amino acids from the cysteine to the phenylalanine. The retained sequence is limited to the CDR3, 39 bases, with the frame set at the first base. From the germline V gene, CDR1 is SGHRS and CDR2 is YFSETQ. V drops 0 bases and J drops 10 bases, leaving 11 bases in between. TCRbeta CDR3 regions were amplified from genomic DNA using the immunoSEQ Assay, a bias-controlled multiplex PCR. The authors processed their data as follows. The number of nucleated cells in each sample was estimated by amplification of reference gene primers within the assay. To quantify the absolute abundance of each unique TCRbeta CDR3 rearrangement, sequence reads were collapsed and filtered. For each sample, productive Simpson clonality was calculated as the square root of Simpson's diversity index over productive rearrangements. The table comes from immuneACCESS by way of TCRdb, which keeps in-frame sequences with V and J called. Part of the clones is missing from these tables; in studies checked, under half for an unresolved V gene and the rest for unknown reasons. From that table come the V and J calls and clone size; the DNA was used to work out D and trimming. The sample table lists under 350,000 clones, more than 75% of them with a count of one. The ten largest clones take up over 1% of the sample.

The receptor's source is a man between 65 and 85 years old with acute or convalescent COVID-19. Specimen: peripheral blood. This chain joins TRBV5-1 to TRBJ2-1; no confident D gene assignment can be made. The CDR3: CASSLVPIREQFF. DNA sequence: TGCGCCAGCAGCTTGGTCCCCATACGGGAGCAGTTCTTC.